This is a list of T cell receptor beta chains from one sample in a study of shared clonotypes between healthy human individuals. The repertoire was sequenced with immunoSEQ multiplex PCR; TCRdb's copy has only in-frame clones and lacks some. The sample lists roughly 2,000,000 clones; about 95% were seen once. Sequencing input: naive CD8+ T cells sorted from blood. These receptors were collected from a man between 18 and 35 years old in good health. Each CDR3 is given with its conserved first and last residue. The order of the fields is clone size, J gene, V gene, CDR3 protein. Clone size is given for some rows only: seen once, a few or many times, or a class if the clone is expanded.

>-|TRBJ2-7|TRBV7-2
CASSQRGTAAYEQYF
>-|TRBJ2-3|TRBV4-3
CASSQLTGPPGRRERSTDTQYF
>-|TRBJ2-7|TRBV2
CASSPGESPYEQYF
>-|TRBJ1-1|TRBV5-4
CASSYEGAGTEAFF
>-|TRBJ2-5|TRBV9
CASSVWEEETQYF
>once|TRBJ2-7|TRBV7-9
CASSPPGTSHDEQYF
>-|TRBJ2-1|TRBV19
CASSGLAYNEQFF
>-|TRBJ2-3|TRBV4-1
CASSPSGGTDTQYF
>-|TRBJ2-2|TRBV27
CASSLMGAGYTGELFF
>-|TRBJ2-7|TRBV6-5
CASSFTGGVDEQYF
>-|TRBJ2-1|TRBV11-2
CASSLGDSSEQFF
>once|TRBJ1-2|TRBV2
CASSGPEGYYGYTF
>-|TRBJ1-5|TRBV30
CAWSPRAMGQPQHF
>-|TRBJ2-3|TRBV10-3
CAITAADTDTQYF
>-|TRBJ2-7|TRBV5-4
CASSLSLAGFDEQYF
>-|TRBJ1-1|TRBV5-1
CASSPTGPTEAFF
>-|TRBJ1-6|TRBV27
CASRGVGQGVPDSPLHF
>-|TRBJ2-7|TRBV7-2
CASGDRGFYEQYF
>-|TRBJ1-4|TRBV10-2
CASSDNEKLFF
>-|TRBJ2-1|TRBV4-3
CASSQDGPVAGGNEQFF
>few|TRBJ1-1|TRBV7-9
CASSLSLNTEAFF
>once|TRBJ2-7|TRBV29-1
CSVESPSGSYEQYF
>-|TRBJ2-5|TRBV4-1
CASGLAGGGETQYF
>-|TRBJ2-7|TRBV11-2
CASSLVEAGAREQYF
>-|TRBJ2-7|TRBV6-5
CASSWTARSEQYF
>-|TRBJ2-1|TRBV30
CAWSVQAGNEQFF
>-|TRBJ2-7|TRBV9
CASSRLSEGEQYF
>-|TRBJ1-5|TRBV13
CASSLSAGSQPQHF
>once|TRBJ2-7|TRBV28
CASSLGASTYEQYF
>-|TRBJ2-7|TRBV27
CASSFGQGAEQYF
>-|TRBJ2-5|TRBV2
CASSDSDSSLRETQYF
>-|TRBJ2-7|TRBV30
CACSRRGSYEQYF
>-|TRBJ1-2|TRBV5-1
CASSLEDREDGYTF
>-|TRBJ2-1|TRBV13
CASSSASGSSYNEQFF
>-|TRBJ2-3|TRBV27
CASSSLMADTQYF
>-|TRBJ2-1|TRBV10-2
CASSSTSLATSNEQFF
>-|TRBJ2-7|TRBV7-2
CASSQRTSGGREQYF
>-|TRBJ2-4|TRBV5-6
CASSILSGRAIQYF
>once|TRBJ2-1|TRBV11-2
CASNSWADNEQFF
>-|TRBJ2-7|TRBV7-9
CASSLVGTAEQYF
>-|TRBJ2-7|TRBV6-6
CASSYMGLAAYEQYF
>few|TRBJ2-1|TRBV7-8
CASSLGDEQFF
>-|TRBJ2-7|TRBV5-4
CANSFLGQGLHEQYF
>-|TRBJ2-7|TRBV6-5
CASSYGQGEKGYEQYF
>-|TRBJ2-5|TRBV9
CASSVGRVGRDQETQYF
>-|TRBJ1-2|TRBV2
CASSEGTGWNYGYTF
>-|TRBJ2-5|TRBV10-2
CASSDVGTSKLVGETQYF
>-|TRBJ2-7|TRBV6-6
CASSIAGDLGEQYF
>few|TRBJ2-1|TRBV5-4
CASSLSGGSYNEQFF
>-|TRBJ2-5|TRBV18
CASSPEMQGPQETQYF
>-|TRBJ2-7|TRBV28
CASRLGGTYEQYF
>-|TRBJ2-7|TRBV27
CASSLSLHSPMYF